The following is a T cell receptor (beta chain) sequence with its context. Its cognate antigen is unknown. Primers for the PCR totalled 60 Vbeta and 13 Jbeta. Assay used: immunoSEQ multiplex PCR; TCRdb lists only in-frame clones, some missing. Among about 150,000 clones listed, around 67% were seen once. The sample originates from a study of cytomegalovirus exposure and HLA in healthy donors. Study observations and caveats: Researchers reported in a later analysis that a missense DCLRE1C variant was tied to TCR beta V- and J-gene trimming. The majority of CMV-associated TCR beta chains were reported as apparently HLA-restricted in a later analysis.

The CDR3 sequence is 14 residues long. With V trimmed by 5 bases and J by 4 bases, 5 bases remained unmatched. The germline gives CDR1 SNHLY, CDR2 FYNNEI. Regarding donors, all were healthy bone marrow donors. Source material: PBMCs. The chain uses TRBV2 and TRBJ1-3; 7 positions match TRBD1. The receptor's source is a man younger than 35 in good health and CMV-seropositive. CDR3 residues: CASSWSGQGNTIYF. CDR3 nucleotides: TGTGCCAGCAGTTGGTCGGGACAGGGAAACACCATATATTTT. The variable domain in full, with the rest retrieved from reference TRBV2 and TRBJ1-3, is EPEVTQTPSHQVTQMGQEVILRCVPISNHLYFYWYRQILGQKVEFLVSFYNNEISEKSEIFDDQFSVERPDGSNFTLKIRSTKLEDSAMYFCASSWSGQGNTIYFGEGSWLTVV.